This T cell receptor (beta chain) was profiled in a study of regulatory T cells in long-lasting Graves disease (dated by TCRdb to 2020 to 2023). A note on the overall study: In the newly diagnosed Graves' disease group, patients had been taking antithyroid drugs for less than 3 months. Patients with persistent Graves' disease were compared with patients with newly diagnosed Graves' disease using TCR sequencing and RNA sequencing of peripheral blood. The study took place in China and was registered as a clinical trial. A total of roughly 33 samples underwent TCR sequencing: about 13 from persistent and roughly 20 from newly diagnosed Graves' disease patients. General findings and caveats noted by the study authors: More public clonotypes were shared among persistent patients (under 3,000) than among newly diagnosed patients (966). Compared with newly diagnosed patients, persistent Graves' disease patients had lower TCR Shannon entropy and fewer highly expanded clones, which suggests clonal expansion. The small sample size was acknowledged by the authors as a limitation that may reduce accuracy. Preferential use of TRBV28, TRBJ1-2 and TRBJ2-5 was observed in persistent disease, whereas TRBV20-1 and TRBJ2-1 were favored in newly diagnosed disease. Sequencing and analysis were limited to the TCR beta chain. Only peripheral blood was studied, because thyroid tissue, the primary lesion, was inaccessible.

A remark on this clonotype: No cognate antigen has been identified for it. The sample holds no much larger clone one base away, and base qualities are not on file.

The sample's time point, from its label and the paper: newly diagnosed GD, antithyroid drugs for less than 3 months. For both TCR sequencing and RNA sequencing, RNA was extracted from PBMCs using TRIzol. The diagnosis of Graves' disease followed American Thyroid Association guidelines. The patients came from an endocrinology department in Xi'an, China. Each patient gave 7.5 to 10 milliliters of peripheral blood, collected in an EDTA anticoagulant tube. Ficoll Paque Plus density gradient separation was used to isolate PBMCs, and no additional T cell sorting was done. An Agilent 2100 Bioanalyzer and agarose gel were used to assess RNA quality, and a NanoDrop 2000 was used to measure RNA concentration. Library method: multiplex PCR. Sequenced using an Illumina HiSeq 4000. TCR beta libraries were built with iRepertoire HTBI primers and Arm-PCR amplification of CDR3 regions. Before sequencing, the PCR products underwent gel purification. The authors' analysis ran thus. Gene usage analysis of CDR3 amino acid clonotypes used the 62 TRBV and about 15 TRBJ segments found across samples. COPE and FqMerger were used to merge the filtered high-quality paired reads into contigs. BLAST was used to align contigs to IMGT TRBV, TRBD and TRBJ reference genes, with CDR3 defined following IMGT. Highly expanded clones were defined as clonotypes with a frequency above 0.1%. Repertoire diversity was measured by Shannon entropy, and V-J evenness by the Gini coefficient. Clonotypes shared by more than one individual were considered public. TCRdb passed the public sequencing reads through fastp at Q25 and MiXCR, retaining productive beta sequences. Each CDR3 protein appears once, grouped with its most common genes and DNA. The V and J calls come from TCRdb's annotation, not from the publication. Present in this sample are roughly 420,000 distinct CDR3 sequences, over 15% of which were seen just once. The top ten clonotypes cover about 10% of the sample.

The germline V gene (reference sequence) provides CDR1 SGHNT and CDR2 YYREEE. Unmatched junction bases come to 6, with V trimmed by 4 bases and J by 5 bases. Reading from cysteine to phenylalanine, the CDR3 counts 14 amino acids. Here the CDR3 DNA is all that survives: 42 bases in frame from base 1. This same sample was also taken into another study, of T cells in Graves' hyperthyroidism and ophthalmopathy. The second study, in turn, reports: Graves' hyperthyroidism was defined as stable when no progression to ophthalmopathy occurred over 18 months of follow-up. Hyperthyroidism patients were newly diagnosed, with disease duration under 2 months, and aged 18 to 65 years. Any patient with an uncontrolled infection, another autoimmune disease, pregnancy or lactation was excluded. Diagnoses were established on the basis of clinical symptoms, serum thyroxine and TRAb, thyroid ultrasound, and orbital computed tomography. A first-round RT-PCR of the TCR CDR3 used the HTBI primer set with the Qiagen OneStep RT-PCR kit. Most expanded thyroid clonotypes (frequency above 0.001) were also found in blood, which suggests that blood repertoires may mirror thyroid immune responses. Ophthalmopathy was separated from stable hyperthyroidism by a 13 V-J signature model, with approximately 90% sensitivity and 81% to 82% specificity obtained in cross-validation and 80%/75% obtained in testing. In validation, the model predicted progression to ophthalmopathy a median of about 6.5 months before onset, with 65% to 71% sensitivity and roughly 72% specificity. A discovery cohort of fewer than 110 patients, 43 with Graves' ophthalmopathy and about 60 with stable Graves' hyperthyroidism, was used to find distinguishing TCR V-J signatures. Prospective prediction of ophthalmopathy was tested in an independent validation cohort consisting of 18 hyperthyroidism patients and some 15 patients who later progressed to ophthalmopathy. The 100 discovery patients were randomly split 7:3 into training and test sets. The study also compared thyroid tissue and blood T-cell repertoires from a handful of Graves' hyperthyroidism patients. Following sampling, methimazole starting at 30 mg daily was given to hyperthyroidism patients, and high-dose intravenous methylprednisolone was given to ophthalmopathy patients. A second multiplex PCR round built the libraries, followed by size selection and purification. The libraries were sequenced on an Illumina HiSeq2000 using paired-end 100 bp reads. SOAPnuke was used to process the raw data, with reads discarded if the reads contained adapters or uncalled bases, had a mean Phred below 15, or lacked an exact constant-primer or identifier match. High-quality paired reads were merged with COPE v1.2.5, and unique nucleotide sequences were defined as clonotypes. MiTCR v1.1 was used to align the clonotypes against IMGT TRBV, TRBD and TRBJ reference segments. Only V-J combinations with frequency above 0.0001, covering about 99% of repertoires, were analysed. The TCS score was defined as the ratio of F50 (clonal expansion) to E x V (chaos), calculated using BLOSUM62-based TCRdist between CDR3 peptides within each V-J. Welch's t-statistics and random forest reduced around 550 V-J features to 10 to 15, which were used in a naive Bayes classifier (R e1071). No statistical method was used to fix the sample size in advance, and group allocation was not hidden from the investigators. The paper describes TCR Vbeta CDR3 sequencing of roughly 130 peripheral blood samples, made up of about 40 ophthalmopathy patients, around 78 hyperthyroidism patients and some 17 progressor patients.

Here the chain combines TRBV5-4 and TRBJ2-5, with 9 bases aligning to TRBD1. The clonotype originates from a woman in her twenties or thirties with Graves disease. Donor details come from another sample of the same person, matched by shared clones. This specimen consisted of peripheral blood mononuclear cells (PBMCs), obtained at new diagnosis, from a patient treated with antithyroid drugs. The encoded CDR3 is CASSRTGEEETQYF. The nucleotides are TGTGCCAGCAGCCGGACAGGGGAAGAGGAGACCCAGTACTTC.